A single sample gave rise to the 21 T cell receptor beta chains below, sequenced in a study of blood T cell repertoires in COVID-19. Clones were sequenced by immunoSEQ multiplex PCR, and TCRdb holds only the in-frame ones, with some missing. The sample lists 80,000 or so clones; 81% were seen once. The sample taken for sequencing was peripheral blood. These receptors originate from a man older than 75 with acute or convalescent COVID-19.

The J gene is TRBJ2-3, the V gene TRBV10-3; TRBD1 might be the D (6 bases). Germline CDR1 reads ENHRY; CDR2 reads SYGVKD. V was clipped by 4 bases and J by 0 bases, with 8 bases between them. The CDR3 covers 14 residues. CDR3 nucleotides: TGTGCCATCAGTGTCCAGGGGAGCACAGATACGCAGTATTTT. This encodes CAISVQGSTDTQYF.

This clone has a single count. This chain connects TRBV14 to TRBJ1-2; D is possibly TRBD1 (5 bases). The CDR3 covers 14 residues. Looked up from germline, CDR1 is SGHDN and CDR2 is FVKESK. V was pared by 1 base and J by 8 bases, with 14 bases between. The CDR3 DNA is TGTGCCAGCAGCCAAGTGCAAGGGGCGGACGGCTACACCTTC. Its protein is CASSQVQGADGYTF.

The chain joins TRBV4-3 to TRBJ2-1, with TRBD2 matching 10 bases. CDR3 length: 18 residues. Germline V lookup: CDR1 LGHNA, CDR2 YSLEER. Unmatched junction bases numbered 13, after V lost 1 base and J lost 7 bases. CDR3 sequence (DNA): TGCGCCAGCAGCCAAGCTCCCCCGACTAGCGGGTCTAGTAATGAGCAGTTCTTC. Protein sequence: CASSQAPPTSGSSNEQFF.

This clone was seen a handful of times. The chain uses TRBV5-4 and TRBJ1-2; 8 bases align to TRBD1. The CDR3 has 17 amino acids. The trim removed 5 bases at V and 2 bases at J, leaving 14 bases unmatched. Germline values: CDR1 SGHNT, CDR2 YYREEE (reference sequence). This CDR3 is CASSPDLGTGPNYGYTF. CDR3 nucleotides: TGTGCCAGCAGTCCGGACCTCGGGACAGGTCCCAACTATGGCTACACCTTC.

CDR3 DNA: TGTGCCAGCACCACTGAGGCGGGAGCGATCGGGGAGCTGTTTTTT. As protein: CASTTEAGAIGELFF. The V and J genes are TRBV2 and TRBJ2-2; TRBD2 agrees at 7 bases. The ends lost 7 bases at V and 7 bases at J; junction bases unmatched: 12. The length of the CDR3 is 15 residues. Germline lookup yields CDR1 SNHLY and CDR2 FYNNEI.

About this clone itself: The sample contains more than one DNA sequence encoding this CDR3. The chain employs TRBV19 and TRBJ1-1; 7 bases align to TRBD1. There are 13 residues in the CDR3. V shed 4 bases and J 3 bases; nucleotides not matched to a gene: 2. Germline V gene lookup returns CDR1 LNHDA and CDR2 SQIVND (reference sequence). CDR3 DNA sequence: TGTGCCAGTAGTAGACAGGGAGACACTGAAGCTTTCTTT. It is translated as CASSRQGDTEAFF.

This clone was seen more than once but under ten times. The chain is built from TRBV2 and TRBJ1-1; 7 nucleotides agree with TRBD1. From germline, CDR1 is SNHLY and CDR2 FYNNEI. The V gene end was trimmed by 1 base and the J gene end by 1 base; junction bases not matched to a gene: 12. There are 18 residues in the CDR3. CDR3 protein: CASSEDLDRLGGNTEAFF. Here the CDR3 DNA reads TGTGCCAGCAGTGAAGACCTGGACAGGTTAGGGGGGAACACTGAAGCTTTCTTT.

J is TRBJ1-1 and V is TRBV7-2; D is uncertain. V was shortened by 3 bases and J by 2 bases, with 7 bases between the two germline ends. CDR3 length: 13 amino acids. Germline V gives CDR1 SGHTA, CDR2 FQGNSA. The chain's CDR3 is CASSFSRNTEAFF. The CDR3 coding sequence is TGTGCCAGCAGCTTTTCCCGTAACACTGAAGCTTTCTTT.

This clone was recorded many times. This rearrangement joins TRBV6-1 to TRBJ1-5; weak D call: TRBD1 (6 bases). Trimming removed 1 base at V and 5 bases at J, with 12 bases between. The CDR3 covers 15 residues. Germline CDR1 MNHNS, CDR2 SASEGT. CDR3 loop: CASSEGSRGYQPQHF. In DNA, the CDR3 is TGTGCCAGCAGTGAAGGTTCAAGGGGGTATCAGCCCCAGCATTTT.

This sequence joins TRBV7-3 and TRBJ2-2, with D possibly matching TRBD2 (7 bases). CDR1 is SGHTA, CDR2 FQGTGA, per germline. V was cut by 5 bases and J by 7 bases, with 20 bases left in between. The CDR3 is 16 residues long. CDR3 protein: CASSPQGRGLSGELFF. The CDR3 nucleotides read TGTGCCAGCAGCCCCCAGGGGAGGGGACTGAGCGGGGAGCTGTTTTTT.

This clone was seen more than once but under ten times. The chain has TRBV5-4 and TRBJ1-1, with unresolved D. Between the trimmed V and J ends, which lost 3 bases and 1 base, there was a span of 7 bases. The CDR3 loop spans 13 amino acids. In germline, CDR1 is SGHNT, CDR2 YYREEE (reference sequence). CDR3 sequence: CASSSTANTEAFF. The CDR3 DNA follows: TGTGCCAGCAGCTCCACAGCGAACACTGAAGCTTTCTTT.

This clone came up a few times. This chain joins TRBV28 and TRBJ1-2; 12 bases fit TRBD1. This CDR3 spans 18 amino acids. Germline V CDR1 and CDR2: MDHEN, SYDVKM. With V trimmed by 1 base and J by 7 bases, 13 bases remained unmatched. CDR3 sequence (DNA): TGTGCCAGCAGTTTATTGGGGACAGGGGGCGCGTCGGGTTTTGGCTACACCTTC. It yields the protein CASSLLGTGGASGFGYTF.

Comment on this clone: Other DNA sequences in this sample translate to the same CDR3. The CDR3 loop reads CASSDRGYGYTF. For the CDR3, the DNA is TGTGCCAGCAGCGACAGGGGCTATGGCTACACCTTC. V usage is TRBV28 and J usage is TRBJ1-2; TRBD1 agrees at 8 bases. Germline CDR1 reads MDHEN; CDR2 reads SYDVKM. V dropped 6 bases and J dropped 4; count of bases not matched to a gene: 1. The CDR3 length is 12 residues.

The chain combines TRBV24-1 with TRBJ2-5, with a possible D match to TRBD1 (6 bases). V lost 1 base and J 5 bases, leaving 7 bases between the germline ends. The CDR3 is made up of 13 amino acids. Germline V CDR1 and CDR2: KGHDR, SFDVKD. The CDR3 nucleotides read TGTGCCACCAGTGATTTTACAGGGGAGACCCAGTACTTC. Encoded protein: CATSDFTGETQYF.

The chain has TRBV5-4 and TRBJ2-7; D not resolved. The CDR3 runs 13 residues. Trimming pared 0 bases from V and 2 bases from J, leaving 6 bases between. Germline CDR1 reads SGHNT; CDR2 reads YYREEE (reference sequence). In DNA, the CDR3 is TGTGCCAGCAGCTTGGGAGCCGCCTACGAGCAGTACTTC. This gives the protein CASSLGAAYEQYF.

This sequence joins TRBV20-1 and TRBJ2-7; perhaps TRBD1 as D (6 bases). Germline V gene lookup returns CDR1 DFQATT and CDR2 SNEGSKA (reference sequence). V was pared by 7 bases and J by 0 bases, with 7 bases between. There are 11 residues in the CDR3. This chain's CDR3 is CSGTDSYEQYF. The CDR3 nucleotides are TGCAGTGGGACAGACTCCTACGAGCAGTACTTC.

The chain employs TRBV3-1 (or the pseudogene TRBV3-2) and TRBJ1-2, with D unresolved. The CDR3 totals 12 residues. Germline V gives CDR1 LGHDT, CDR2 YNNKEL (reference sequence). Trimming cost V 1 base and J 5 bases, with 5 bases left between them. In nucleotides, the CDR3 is TGTGCCAGCAGCCAAGGAGATTATGGCTACACCTTC. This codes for CASSQGDYGYTF.

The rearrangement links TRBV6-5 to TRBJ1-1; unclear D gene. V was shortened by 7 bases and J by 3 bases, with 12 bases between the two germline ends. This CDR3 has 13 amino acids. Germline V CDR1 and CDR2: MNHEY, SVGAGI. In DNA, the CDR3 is TGTGCCAGCACTCGTCTGAGGGACACTGAAGCTTTCTTT. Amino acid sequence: CASTRLRDTEAFF.

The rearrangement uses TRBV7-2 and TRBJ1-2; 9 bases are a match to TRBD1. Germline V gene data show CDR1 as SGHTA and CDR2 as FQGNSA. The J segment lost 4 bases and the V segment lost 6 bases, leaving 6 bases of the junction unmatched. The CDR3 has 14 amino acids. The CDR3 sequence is CASSLSGQGYGYTF. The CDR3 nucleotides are TGTGCCAGCAGTCTTTCGGGACAGGGCTATGGCTACACCTTC.

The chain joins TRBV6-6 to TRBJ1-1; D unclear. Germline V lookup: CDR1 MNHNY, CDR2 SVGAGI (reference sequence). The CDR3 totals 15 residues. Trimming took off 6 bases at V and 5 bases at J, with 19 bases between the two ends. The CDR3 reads CASSSPARGRTEAFF. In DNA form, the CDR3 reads TGTGCCAGCAGCTCCCCTGCGCGGGGTCGGACTGAAGCTTTCTTT.

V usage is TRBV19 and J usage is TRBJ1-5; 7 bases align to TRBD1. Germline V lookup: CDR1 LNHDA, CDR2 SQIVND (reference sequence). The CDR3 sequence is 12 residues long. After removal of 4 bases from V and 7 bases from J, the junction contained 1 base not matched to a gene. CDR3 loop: CASSNRGQPQHF. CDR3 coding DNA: TGTGCCAGTAGTAACAGGGGCCAGCCCCAGCATTTT.